Included here is one T cell receptor (beta chain) sequence, with context. The sample comes from a study of control samples from healthy donors and cancer patients. CDR1 is MNHEY, CDR2 SVGAGI, per germline. V was clipped by 6 bases and J by 5 bases, with 13 bases between them. The CDR3 has 13 amino acids. TCRdb's table, derived via immunoSEQ multiplex PCR, lists solely in-frame clones and lacks some. The sample contains about 44,000 clones, around 87% of which appear only once. This TCR was sampled from a woman in her sixties with lung cancer. Input material: PBMCs. The chain employs TRBV6-5 and TRBJ1-1; TRBD1 might be the D (6 bases). In DNA, the CDR3 is TGTGCCAGCAGGTCCAACACAGGGACTGAAGCTTTCTTT. This encodes CASRSNTGTEAFF.